The 8 T cell receptor beta chains given below trace back to one sample, sequenced in a study of graft-versus-host responses after intestinal transplantation (dated by TCRdb to 2020 to 2023). Libraries were constructed by the immunoSEQ multiplex PCR assay. TCRdb retrieved this table from immuneACCESS and kept in-frame rearrangements only. Not all clones are present; in checked studies, unresolved V genes account for under half, and no reason is known for the remainder. In all, the sample holds around 13,000 clones, and approximately 85% of those were seen once. In total, the top ten clones hold roughly 25% of the sample. The sequencing here drew on PBMCs, taken after intestinal transplantation. All receptors derive from a human patient who received an intestinal transplant, so some T cells may come from the graft donor.

The CDR3 DNA follows: TGTGCCACCAGCAGAGGGACCGAGCGGAACACTGAAGCTTTCTTT. This gives the protein CATSRGTERNTEAFF. The chain is built from TRBV15 and TRBJ1-1, with D unresolved. The V and J ends lost 1 base and 1 base respectively, with 10 bases between them. The germline gives CDR1 LNHNV, CDR2 YYDKDF (reference sequence). This CDR3 contains 15 residues.

V is TRBV27 and J is TRBJ2-5; 7 bases line up with TRBD1. The J call may be faulty, since TRBJ2-7 better matches the DNA end. There are 15 residues in the CDR3. In germline, CDR1 is MNHEY, CDR2 SMNVEV (reference sequence). The CDR3 sequence: CASSSAGQDDYEQYF. Written as DNA, the CDR3 is TGTGCCAGCAGCTCGGCCGGACAGGACGATTACGAGCAGTACTTC.

J is TRBJ2-1 and V is TRBV9; TRBD2 agrees at 13 bases. Germline V gives CDR1 SGDLS, CDR2 YYNGEE. The CDR3 extends over 15 amino acids. V trimming: 5 bases; J trimming: 10 bases; junction bases outside the gene matches: 9. The CDR3 reads CASSPRLAGGGEQFF. The CDR3 DNA is TGTGCCAGCAGTCCCAGACTAGCGGGAGGAGGGGAGCAGTTCTTC.

CDR3 DNA sequence: TGTGCCAGCAGCAAAGTAATAGACTACGAGCAGTACTTC. It translates to CASSKVIDYEQYF. The chain carries TRBV21-1 and TRBJ2-7; the table assigns TRBD2, which was not confirmed against the DNA. TRBV21-1 is designated a pseudogene. The CDR3 length is 13 residues.

This rearrangement joins TRBV6-5 to TRBJ1-1; TRBD1 might be the D (6 bases). The CDR3 is made up of 15 amino acids. The germline CDR1 and CDR2 sequences are MNHEY and SVGAGI. Trimming took 2 bases from V and 1 from J, leaving 11 bases between them. CDR3 nucleotide sequence: TGTGCCAGCAGTTACCCGGGACACCCGAACACTGAAGCTTTCTTT. Protein product: CASSYPGHPNTEAFF.

The rearrangement uses TRBV18 and TRBJ1-3; D is unclear. The CDR3 contains 11 residues. V dropped 8 bases and J dropped 9 bases, with 11 bases sitting between them. Looked up from germline, CDR1 is KGHSH and CDR2 is LQKENI. The CDR3 nucleotides are TGTGCCAGCGTCCGTGAAGGCACCATATATTTT. Its protein is CASVREGTIYF.

The chain has TRBV5-1 and TRBJ2-7, with D unclear. This CDR3 spans 11 amino acids. Trimming stripped 4 bases from V and 1 base from J, with 3 bases between. CDR1 is SGHRS, CDR2 YFSETQ, per germline. The chain's CDR3 is CASSASYEQYF. The CDR3 DNA sequence: TGCGCCAGCAGCGCTTCCTACGAGCAGTACTTC.

This clone showed up just once. V usage is TRBV27 and J usage is TRBJ2-7; 8 bases are a match to TRBD1. The CDR3 contains 15 residues. Germline V gene data show CDR1 as MNHEY and CDR2 as SMNVEV (reference sequence). The V gene end was trimmed by 9 bases and the J gene end by 6 bases; junction bases not matched to a gene: 16. CDR3 in DNA: TGTGCCAGTATGGACAGGGACCAAATAGAAAGCGAGCAGTACTTC. It translates to CASMDRDQIESEQYF.